Sequencing of this TCR beta chain was carried out in a study of CD8 T cells in ankylosing spondylitis. In its sample, this clonotype was seen a few times. Its antigen is currently unknown. Generation of TCR beta libraries employed quantitative 5'-RACE incorporating molecular barcodes. TCRdb recomputed calls from the 5' RACE reads with MiXCR, one row per CDR3 protein. Of just over 350,000 distinct CDR3 sequences detected, 20% appear once; the ten largest clones hold around 13%. Trimming took 1 base from V and 0 from J; bases not matched to a gene: 8. This CDR3 is built from 18 residues. CDR1 MNHEY and CDR2 SMNVEV come from the germline V gene (reference sequence). Broader study findings: Disease-associated clones were reportedly significantly overrepresented in matched ankylosing spondylitis synovial fluid. In reactive arthritis synovial fluid and blood, some motif variants had been reported before. A CD8+ phenotype characterized the disease-linked clones, which were relatively rare in peripheral blood.

This chain connects TRBV27 to TRBJ2-2, with 7 bases fitting TRBD1. Sequencing used blood, either unsorted or a sorted T cell fraction (not recorded which). This sequence originates from a male donor with ankylosing spondylitis or in good health (not recorded which). The CDR3 loop reads CASSLFMGQPSNTGELFF. In nucleotides, the CDR3 is TGTGCCAGCAGTTTATTTATGGGACAGCCATCGAACACCGGGGAGCTGTTTTTT.